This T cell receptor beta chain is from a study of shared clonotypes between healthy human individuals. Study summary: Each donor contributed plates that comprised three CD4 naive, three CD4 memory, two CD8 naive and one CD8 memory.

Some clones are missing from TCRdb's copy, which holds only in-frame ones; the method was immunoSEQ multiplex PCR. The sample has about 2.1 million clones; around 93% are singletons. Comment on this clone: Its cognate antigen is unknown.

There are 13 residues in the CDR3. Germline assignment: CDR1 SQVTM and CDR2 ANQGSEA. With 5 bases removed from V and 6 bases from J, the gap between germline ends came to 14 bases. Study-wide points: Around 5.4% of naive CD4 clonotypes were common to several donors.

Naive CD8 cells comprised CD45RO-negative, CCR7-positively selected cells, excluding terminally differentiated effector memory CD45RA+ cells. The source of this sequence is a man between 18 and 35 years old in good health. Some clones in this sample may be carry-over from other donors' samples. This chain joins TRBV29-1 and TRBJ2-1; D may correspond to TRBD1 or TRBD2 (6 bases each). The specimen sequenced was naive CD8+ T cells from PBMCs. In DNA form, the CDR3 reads TGCAGCGTTTGGGGGGCCCACGGCAATGAGCAGTTCTTC. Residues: CSVWGAHGNEQFF.